This T cell receptor beta chain was recovered during a study of T-cell reconstitution after alpha-beta-depleted transplantation in children. Study results and limitations: By about two months after transplant, alpha-beta T cells reportedly arose from several hundred graft clones that had expanded. Some patients' high day-60 TCRbeta diversity was attributed to recipient cells surviving conditioning.

This sample's TCRbeta library carried unique molecular identifier barcodes. TCRdb called the PCR reads again in MiXCR, with one record for every CDR3 protein. The table lists hundreds of thousands of distinct CDR3 sequences, 13% of them singletons. This clonotype has only one observation. The target antigen is unknown. This clonotype was obtained from a male patient under 18 who had a stem cell transplant for acute myeloid leukemia, so the T cells may come from the graft donor. The material sequenced was PBMCs, mostly from graft donor cells, taken 360 days after TCRalphabeta/CD19-depleted stem cell transplant.

The CDR3 DNA reads TGTGCCATCAGTGCCCCTGGAGCGGGAGCCGTGGATACGCAGTATTTT. It is translated as CAISAPGAGAVDTQYF. V gene TRBV10-3 combines with J gene TRBJ2-3; TRBD2 matches at 8 bases. The V gene end was trimmed by 4 bases and the J gene end by 6 bases; junction bases not matched to a gene: 12. Germline CDR1 ENHRY, CDR2 SYGVKD. This CDR3 comprises 16 residues.